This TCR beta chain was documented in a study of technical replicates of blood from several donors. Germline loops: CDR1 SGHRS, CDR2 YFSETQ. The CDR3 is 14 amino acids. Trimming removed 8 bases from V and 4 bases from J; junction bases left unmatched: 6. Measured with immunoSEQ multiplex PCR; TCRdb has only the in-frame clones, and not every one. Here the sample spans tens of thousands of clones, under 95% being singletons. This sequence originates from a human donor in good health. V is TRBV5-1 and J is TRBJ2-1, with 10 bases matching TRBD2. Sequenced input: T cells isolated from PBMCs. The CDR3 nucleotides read TGCGCCAGTACCGCTAGCGGGGGTTACAATGAGCAGTTCTTC. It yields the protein CASTASGGYNEQFF. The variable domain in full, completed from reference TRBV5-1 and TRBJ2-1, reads KAGVTQTPRYLIKTRGQQVTLSCSPISGHRSVSWYQQTPGQGLQFLFEYFSETQRNKGNFPGRFSGRQFSNSRSEMNVSTLELGDSALYLCASTASGGYNEQFFGPGTRLTVL.